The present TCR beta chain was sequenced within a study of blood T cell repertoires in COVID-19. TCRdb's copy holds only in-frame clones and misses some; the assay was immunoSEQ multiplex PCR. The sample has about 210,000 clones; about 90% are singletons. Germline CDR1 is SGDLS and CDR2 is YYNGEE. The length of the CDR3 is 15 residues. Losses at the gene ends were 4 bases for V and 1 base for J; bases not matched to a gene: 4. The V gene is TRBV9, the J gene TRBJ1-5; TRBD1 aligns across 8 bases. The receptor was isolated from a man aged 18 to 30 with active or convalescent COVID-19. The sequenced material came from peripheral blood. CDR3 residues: CASSSTGGSNQPQHF. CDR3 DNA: TGTGCCAGCAGCTCTACAGGGGGAAGCAATCAGCCCCAGCATTTT.